Following are 11 T cell receptor beta chains from one sample sequenced in a study of shared clonotypes between healthy human individuals. Here immunoSEQ multiplex PCR was the method, and the copy in TCRdb shows in-frame clones only, minus some. Of about a million clones listed, 77% are singletons. Sequenced: memory CD4+ T cells from PBMCs. The subset here: CD45RA-negative fraction. The receptors were gathered from a young man in good health. Some clones in this sample may be carry-over from other donors' samples.

The CDR3 spells CSVGTGQATEAFF. The CDR3 nucleotides read TGCAGCGTTGGGACAGGGCAAGCCACTGAAGCTTTCTTT. The J gene is TRBJ1-1, the V gene TRBV29-1; TRBD1 agrees at 8 bases. The CDR3 has 13 residues. Trimming took 4 bases from V and 4 from J; bases not matched to a gene: 5. The V gene's germline CDR1 is SQVTM and CDR2 ANQGSEA.

This clone was seen just once. This rearrangement joins TRBV28 to TRBJ2-7; 7 bases are a match to TRBD1. Germline assignment: CDR1 MDHEN and CDR2 SYDVKM. The CDR3 runs to 15 residues. Trimming took 5 bases from V and 3 from J; bases not matched to a gene: 10. CDR3 bases: TGTGCCAGCAGTCCGGGGACAGCTCTTTACTACGAGCAGTACTTC. Its translation: CASSPGTALYYEQYF.

Details on this clone: The same CDR3 is also encoded by other DNA sequences in this sample. The chain is built from TRBV4-1 and TRBJ1-5; TRBD1 might be the D (5 bases). The CDR3 length is 14 residues. The germline CDR1 and CDR2 sequences are MGHRA and YSYEKL. The V end was cut by 3 bases, the J end by 4 bases, with 10 bases between. The CDR3 coding sequence is TGCGCCAGCAGCCAGGGGGACGGAAATCAGCCCCAGCATTTT. It yields the protein CASSQGDGNQPQHF.

The chain recombines TRBV18 with TRBJ1-4; TRBD1 is a possible D gene (6 bases). This CDR3 spans 13 amino acids. Germline V gene lookup returns CDR1 KGHSH and CDR2 LQKENI. Trimming stripped 2 bases from V and 8 bases from J, with 9 bases between. CDR3 DNA sequence: TGTGCCAGCTCACCAGGGGGCTTGGAAAAACTGTTTTTT. Its translation: CASSPGGLEKLFF. The full variable domain, completed using reference TRBV18 and TRBJ1-4, is NAGVMQNPRHLVRRRGQEARLRCSPMKGHSHVYWYRQLPEEGLKFMVYLQKENIIDESGMPKERFSAEFPKEGPSILRIQQVVRGDSAAYFCASSPGGLEKLFFGSGTQLSVL.

With respect to this clone: The same CDR3 arises from other DNA sequences in this sample as well. The chain links TRBV28 to TRBJ1-1; D ambiguous. Germline assignment: CDR1 MDHEN and CDR2 SYDVKM. V shed 6 bases and J shed 2 bases, with 4 bases lying between them. This CDR3 is built from 11 residues. The CDR3, as DNA: TGTGCCAGCAGACTAAACACTGAAGCTTTCTTT. Protein sequence: CASRLNTEAFF. The full variable domain, its missing parts supplied by reference TRBV28 and TRBJ1-1, is DVKVTQSSRYLVKRTGEKVFLECVQDMDHENMFWYRQDPGLGLRLIYFSYDVKMKEKGDIPEGYSVSREKKERFSLILESASTNQTSMYLCASRLNTEAFFGQGTRLTVV.

Points on this clone: A much larger clone is a single base away; this may be a read error. This sequence joins TRBV25-1 and TRBJ2-3; D remains ambiguous. CDR1 and CDR2 (germline): MGHDK, SYGVNS. The V and J ends lost 2 bases and 4 bases respectively, with 4 bases between them. The CDR3 covers 12 residues. The CDR3 sequence: CASSERADTQYF. The CDR3 DNA follows: TGTGCCAGCAGTGAAAGGGCAGATACGCAGTATTTT.

The rearrangement links TRBV2 to TRBJ1-2, with D hard to call. Trimming removed 6 bases at V and 3 bases at J, with 14 bases between. CDR3 length: 14 residues. Looked up from germline, CDR1 is SNHLY and CDR2 is FYNNEI. DNA of the CDR3: TGTGCCAGCAGAACTCACTGGACTGACTATGGCTACACCTTC. This sequence encodes CASRTHWTDYGYTF.

The rearrangement joins TRBV5-1 to TRBJ1-1; possible D gene TRBD1, 5 bases. The V gene's germline CDR1 is SGHRS and CDR2 YFSETQ. There are 16 residues in the CDR3. Trimming took 3 bases from V and 0 from J, leaving 15 bases between them. CDR3 nucleotide sequence: TGCGCCAGCAGCTCGAATCCCGGGACTTTGAACACTGAAGCTTTCTTT. Translated: CASSSNPGTLNTEAFF.

The gene calls are TRBV5-4 and TRBJ2-3; the match to TRBD2 covers 13 bases. V gave up 3 bases and J gave up 11 bases; unmatched junction bases: 9. This CDR3 has 15 residues. Germline values: CDR1 SGHNT, CDR2 YYREEE (reference sequence). The CDR3 DNA reads TGTGCCAGCAGCTCGGAAGGGACTAGCGGGACCATGCAGTATTTT. It is translated as CASSSEGTSGTMQYF.

The rearrangement uses TRBV18 and TRBJ2-5; D is possibly TRBD1 (7 bases). V lost 3 bases to trimming and J lost 4 bases, with 15 bases between them. This CDR3 has 15 residues. The germline V gene encodes CDR1 KGHSH and CDR2 LQKENI. The CDR3 DNA is TGTGCCAGCTCACCGCCAGGGGGGCTGAGAGAGACCCAGTACTTC. As protein: CASSPPGGLRETQYF.

This clone was observed once. The genes are TRBV2 and TRBJ2-7; TRBD2 matches at 7 bases. CDR3 length: 13 residues. CDR1 SNHLY and CDR2 FYNNEI come from the germline V gene. Trimming cost V 7 bases and J 3 bases; bases outside gene matches: 6. This CDR3 is CASTGGVSYEQYF. The CDR3 bases are TGTGCCAGCACTGGGGGGGTAAGCTACGAGCAGTACTTC.